The 3 T cell receptor beta chains listed next were all sequenced from one sample in a study of human T cells and chemical hapten exposure. TCRdb independently ran MiXCR on the RACE reads; one entry per CDR3 protein. In the table there are 55,000 to 75,000 distinct CDR3 sequences, over 10% of which are singletons. Documented time point: patch test 3, about 24 weeks after DPC sensitization. Treatment reported: therapeutic diphenylcyclopropenone sensitization with weekly scalp DPC. This specimen consisted of whole blood, obtained in connection with sensitization to the hapten diphenylcyclopropenone (DPC). These receptors came from a man aged 25-45 years with alopecia areata. Some clones in this sample may be carry-over from other donors' samples.

This clonotype was found many times. This chain links TRBV29-1 with TRBJ2-1; the match to TRBD2 covers 9 bases. The V gene end was trimmed by 6 bases and the J gene end by 5 bases; junction bases not matched to a gene: 5. The CDR3 loop spans 13 amino acids. Germline CDR1 and CDR2: SQVTM and ANQGSEA. The CDR3 sequence: CSVWTSAHNEQFF. The CDR3 DNA reads as TGCAGCGTGTGGACTAGCGCTCACAATGAGCAGTTCTTC.

This clonotype was counted many times. The V gene is TRBV3-1, the J gene TRBJ2-7, with D perhaps being TRBD1 or TRBD2 (6 bases each). Trimming took 4 bases from V and 5 from J, leaving 15 bases between them. The CDR3 has 14 amino acids. Germline assignment: CDR1 LGHDT and CDR2 YNNKEL (reference sequence). This CDR3 reads CASSPLGGRNEQYF. DNA of the CDR3: TGTGCCAGCAGCCCCCTAGGGGGGAGAAACGAGCAGTACTTC.

This chain joins TRBV11-1 and TRBJ1-1, with 7 bases fitting TRBD1. V was pared by 7 bases and J by 1 base, with 6 bases of the junction left unmatched. CDR1 SGHAT and CDR2 FQDESV come from the germline V gene (reference sequence). This CDR3 comprises 14 residues. Here the CDR3 DNA reads TGTGCCAGCACCGCCGGGACAGCGAACACTGAAGCTTTCTTT. Translating it yields CASTAGTANTEAFF.